This note documents a single T cell receptor (beta chain) sequence. Its antigen is currently unknown. Diagnoses were established using clinical symptoms, serum thyroxine and TRAb, thyroid ultrasound and orbital computed tomography. The sample is drawn from a study of T cells in Graves' hyperthyroidism and ophthalmopathy. Whole-study findings and limits: In simple terms, a model built on 13 V-J features told ophthalmopathy apart from stable hyperthyroidism. Most clonotypes that expanded in the thyroid above 0.001 also showed up in blood.

Using RNA transcripts as the source, TCR beta CDR3 regions were amplified. HTBI primers were used for first-round RT-PCR of the TCR CDR3. Each CDR3 protein is one row after TCRdb ran MiXCR on the multiplex PCR reads. This repertoire shows roughly 500,000 distinct CDR3 sequences, over 45% found once; its top ten account for about two fifths. Deletions cut 6 bases from V and 4 bases from J, with 20 bases between. Germline V gene sequence: CDR1 SGHDT, CDR2 YYEEEE. CDR3 length: 15 amino acids. This chain links TRBV5-6 with TRBJ2-7, with a weak D call TRBD1 (6 bases). The sequence was collected from an adult woman with Graves' disease, either hyperthyroidism or ophthalmopathy (not recorded which). Sequenced material: peripheral blood or thyroid tissue (not recorded which). The CDR3 reads CASTLRGAANYEQYF. Written as DNA, the CDR3 is TGTGCCAGCACGCTCAGGGGTGCCGCGAATTACGAGCAGTACTTC.